This T cell receptor beta chain comes out of a study of blood T cell repertoires in COVID-19. On the study more broadly: Spain, Italy and the United States supplied samples that represented acute and convalescent COVID-19. In each case, the material was cDNA or gDNA derived from T cells, B-cell-depleted T cells, or PBMCs.

Germline assignment: CDR1 MRHNA and CDR2 SNTAGT. The CDR3 is 13 residues long. V lost 3 bases and J 7 bases, leaving 12 bases between the germline ends. As originally analysed: Amplifying reference gene primers gave estimates of nucleated cell counts. Generated by immunoSEQ multiplex PCR, the TCRdb table keeps only in-frame clones and is missing some. V, J and clone size are taken as reported in that table, and D and trimming were inferred from the DNA itself. This table holds about 210,000 clones, 81% found once. The chain links TRBV6-4 to TRBJ1-2; D is possibly TRBD1 (5 bases). Source material: PBMCs or T cells enriched from blood (not recorded which). The TCR originated in a woman between 45 and 60 years old with acute COVID-19. The CDR3 sequence is CASSETGFSGYTF. The DNA of the CDR3 is TGTGCCAGCAGTGAAACAGGCTTCTCTGGCTACACCTTC.